One sample yielded the 5 T cell receptor beta chains listed below, sequenced in a study of identifying expanded T cells in peripheral blood. Produced via immunoSEQ multiplex PCR; TCRdb's table is partial and in-frame only. The repertoire holds about 53,000 clones, with about 83% as singletons. Sequenced input: blood. The receptors stem from a person between 18 and 75 years old in good health.

V and J are TRBV5-4 and TRBJ2-5; D could derive from TRBD1 or TRBD2 (6 bases each). V shed 6 bases and J shed 2 bases, with 17 bases lying between them. Germline assignment: CDR1 SGHNT and CDR2 YYREEE (reference sequence). The CDR3 extends over 15 amino acids. The DNA of the CDR3 is TGTGCCAGCACCGGATCGGGGGCAGGGCAAGAGACCCAGTACTTC. As protein: CASTGSGAGQETQYF.

This chain joins TRBV7-2 and TRBJ1-1; D not certain. The CDR3 extends over 15 amino acids. V dropped 5 bases and J dropped 4 bases, with 17 bases sitting between them. Germline CDR1 and CDR2: SGHTA and FQGNSA. The CDR3 region is CASSHAASGGTEAFF. The CDR3 DNA reads TGTGCCAGCAGCCACGCCGCGTCTGGTGGCACTGAAGCTTTCTTT.

The rearrangement joins TRBV5-1 to TRBJ2-5; 8 positions agree with TRBD2. The CDR3 runs to 15 residues. The V segment lost 0 bases and the J segment 4 bases; nucleotides outside the gene matches: 5. The V gene's germline CDR1 is SGHRS and CDR2 YFSETQ. The CDR3 DNA is TGCGCCAGCAGCTTGGCCTCGGGAGGGGTAGAGACCCAGTACTTC. This encodes CASSLASGGVETQYF.

The rearrangement uses TRBV6-4 and TRBJ2-1, with 9 positions matching TRBD1. V gave up 6 bases and J gave up 3 bases; unmatched junction bases: 9. The CDR3 extends over 16 amino acids. Germline V lookup: CDR1 MRHNA, CDR2 SNTAGT. The CDR3 DNA follows: TGTGCCAGCAGCCCCCAGAGGACAGGGGTCTACAATGAGCAGTTCTTC. Its translation: CASSPQRTGVYNEQFF.

In DNA, the CDR3 is TGCGCCAGCAGCTGGGGACTAGCGGGCAACGGGGAGACCCAGTACTTC. Amino acid sequence: CASSWGLAGNGETQYF. The rearrangement links TRBV5-1 to TRBJ2-5; TRBD2 matches at 12 bases. The CDR3 is made up of 16 amino acids. Trimming took 3 bases from V and 5 from J; bases not matched to a gene: 8. CDR1 SGHRS and CDR2 YFSETQ come from the germline V gene.